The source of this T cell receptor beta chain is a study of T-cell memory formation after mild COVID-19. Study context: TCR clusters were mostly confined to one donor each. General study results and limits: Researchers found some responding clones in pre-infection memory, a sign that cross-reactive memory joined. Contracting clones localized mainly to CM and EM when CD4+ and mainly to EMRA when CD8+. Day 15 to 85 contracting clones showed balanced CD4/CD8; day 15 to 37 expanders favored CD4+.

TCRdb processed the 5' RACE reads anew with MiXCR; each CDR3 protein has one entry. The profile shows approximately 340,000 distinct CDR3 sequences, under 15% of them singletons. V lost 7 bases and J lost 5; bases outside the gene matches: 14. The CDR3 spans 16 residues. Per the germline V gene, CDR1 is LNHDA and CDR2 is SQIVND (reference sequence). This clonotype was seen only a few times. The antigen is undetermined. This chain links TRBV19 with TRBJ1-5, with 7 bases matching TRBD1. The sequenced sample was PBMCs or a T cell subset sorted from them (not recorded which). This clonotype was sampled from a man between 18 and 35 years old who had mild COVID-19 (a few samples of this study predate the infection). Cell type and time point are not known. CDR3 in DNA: TGTGCCAGTAAAGCCCTATCGACAGGGATATATCAGCCCCAGCATTTT. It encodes CASKALSTGIYQPQHF.